This TCR beta chain is drawn from a study of OX40 agonist ivuxolimab in advanced cancers. Study-wide context: Partial responses occurred in three patients (one hepatocellular carcinoma, two cutaneous melanoma). Whole-study findings and limits: Antigen specificity remained undetermined for the expanded peripheral T cells. Compared with CD4+, CD8+ T cells on average had more expanded clones.

TCRdb's copy holds only in-frame clones and misses some; the assay was immunoSEQ multiplex PCR. Counted here are roughly 17,000 clones, around 69% occurring once; the ten biggest clones make up 26%. Patients who had autoimmune disease history or got systemic immunosuppression were left out. Concerning this clone itself: The target antigen is unknown.

This clonotype originated in an adult with an advanced solid tumor such as melanoma, head and neck, liver or kidney cancer. The sample consisted of CD4+ or CD8+ T cells sorted from blood, taken in a trial of the OX40 agonist ivuxolimab.

The CDR3 spells CSVETGQNYEQYF. CDR3 in DNA: TGCAGCGTCGAAACCGGGCAAAACTACGAGCAGTACTTC. V is TRBV29-1 and J is TRBJ2-7; D not resolved. V lost 6 bases to trimming and J lost 3 bases, with 15 bases between them. Germline V lookup: CDR1 SQVTM, CDR2 ANQGSEA. CDR3 length equals 13 residues.